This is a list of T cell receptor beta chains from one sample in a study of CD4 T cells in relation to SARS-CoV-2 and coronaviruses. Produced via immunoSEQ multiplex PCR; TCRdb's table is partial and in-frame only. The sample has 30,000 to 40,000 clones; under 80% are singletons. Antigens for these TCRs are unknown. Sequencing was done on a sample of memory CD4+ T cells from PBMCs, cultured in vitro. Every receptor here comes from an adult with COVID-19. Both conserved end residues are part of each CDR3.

CASSFGKTADTQYF 14 TRBV6-5
CASSLAGGGTGELFF 15 TRBV7-2
CSASTGEQFF 10 TRBV20-1
CASSLSQGGGSQPQHF 16 TRBV7-2
CASSSHRGAETQYF 14 TRBV6-2/TRBV6-3
CASSPRTGTYEQYF 14 TRBV9
CASSFPGLAGTDTQYF 16 TRBV11-2
CATRGLGETQYF 12 TRBV24-1
CSATRRYTF 9 TRBV29-1
CAISGTGDYEQYF 13 TRBV10-3
CASSRNTDTQYF 12 TRBV11-1
CASSQRISEGSEQYF 15 TRBV4-2
CARSAFGEGTHNYGYTF 17 TRBV5-3
CASSLIDEDGYGYTF 15 TRBV4-3
CASSSPGLETDTQYF 15 TRBV28
CASLVGRNTEAFF 13 TRBV11-2
CATSDKYWSSRGVADTQYF 19 TRBV24-1
CASRQEDRRGTEAFF 15 TRBV2
CASSSRGRPPYEQYF 15 TRBV28
CASSVDWGGEQYF 13 TRBV9
CASSYLTRGEQYF 13 TRBV5-1
CASSMGGPGSFDNEQFF 17 TRBV19
CASSQVGGGLHF 12 TRBV4-2
CASSPWTGGVNTGELFF 17 TRBV18
CAWSVASGSNEQFF 14 TRBV30
CASSRNVGVRPQHF 14 TRBV4-1
CASSFVGNEQFF 12 TRBV11-2